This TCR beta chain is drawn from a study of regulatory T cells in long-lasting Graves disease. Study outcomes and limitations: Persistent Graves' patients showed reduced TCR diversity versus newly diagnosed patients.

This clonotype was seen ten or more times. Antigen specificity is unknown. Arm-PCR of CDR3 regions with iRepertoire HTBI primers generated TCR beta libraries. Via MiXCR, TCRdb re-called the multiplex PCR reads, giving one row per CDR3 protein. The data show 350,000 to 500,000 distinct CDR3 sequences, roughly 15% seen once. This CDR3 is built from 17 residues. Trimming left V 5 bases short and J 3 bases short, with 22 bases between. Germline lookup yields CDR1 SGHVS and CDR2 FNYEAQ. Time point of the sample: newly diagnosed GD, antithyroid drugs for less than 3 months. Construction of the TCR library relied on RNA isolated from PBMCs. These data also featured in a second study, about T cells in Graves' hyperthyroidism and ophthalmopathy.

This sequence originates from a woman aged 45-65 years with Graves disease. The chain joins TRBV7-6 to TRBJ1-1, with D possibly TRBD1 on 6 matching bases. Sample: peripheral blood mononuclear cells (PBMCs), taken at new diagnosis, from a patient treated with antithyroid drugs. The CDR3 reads CASSAVYGGGEYTEAFF. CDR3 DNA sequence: TGTGCCAGCAGCGCTGTGTACGGGGGGGGCGAGTACACTGAAGCTTTCTTT.